This T cell receptor (beta chain) was sequenced during a study of blood T cell repertoires in COVID-19 (dated by TCRdb to the early 2020s). For the study in its entirety: Collaborator samples came from the United States, Italy and Spain and covered acute and convalescent phases of COVID-19. The material from the prospective study consisted of cDNA or gDNA derived from T cells, B-cell-depleted T cells, or PBMCs. Deeply sampled blood TCRbeta repertoires from subjects exposed to, actively infected with, or recovered from COVID-19 were included in the dataset. The repertoires were released in a freely available public database meant as a resource for research on the immune response to SARS-CoV-2. The samples were drawn from two sources: the first 160 participants of the ongoing ImmuneRACE study, and 1,200 or so subjects contributed by 6 global collaborators. Nearly every sample came with metadata listing a de-identified subject ID, COVID-19 status, age in years and sex. Where HLA class I and class II types were available, the types were taken from metadata supplied by the sample provider, not from assay-based typing.

Whole blood was collected in K2EDTA tubes by collaborating institutions according to the institutions' own protocols. For TCRbeta analysis, collaborators shipped samples as frozen whole blood, isolated PBMCs, or DNA extracted from either of those sample types. The CDR1 and CDR2 encoded by the germline V gene (reference sequence) are SGHNT and YYREEE. The cysteine opens and the phenylalanine closes a CDR3 of 15 amino acids. Only the CDR3 portion is preserved as DNA: 45 bases, with reading frame beginning at the first base. Deletion took 0 bases off V and 6 bases off J, with a span of 15 bases between the germline ends. TCRbeta CDR3 regions were amplified from genomic DNA using the immunoSEQ Assay, a bias-controlled multiplex PCR. Under the source paper's analysis protocol: Within the assay, amplification of reference gene primers was used to estimate how many nucleated cells each sample contained. Sequence reads were collapsed and filtered to measure the absolute abundance of every unique TCRbeta CDR3 rearrangement. Productive Simpson clonality was computed per sample as the square root of Simpson's diversity index over productive rearrangements. As stored in TCRdb, this immuneACCESS dataset retains in-frame rearrangements with V and J assigned. A fraction of the clones does not appear; measured against another copy, unresolved V genes explain less than half of the discrepancy, and the remainder lacks a known reason. That table furnishes V, J and clone size, whereas the DNA furnished D and trimming. In all, the sample holds fewer than 350,000 clones, and approximately 80% of those were seen once. The leading ten clones occupy around 3.2% of the sample.

Broad study findings and their caveats: How much clinical and demographic metadata was included differed by source and by participant, and the metadata was provided uncurated.

For this clone: There is no known antigen for this receptor. Base qualities were left out, and no much larger clone turns up one base away.

Here the chain combines TRBV5-4 and TRBJ1-1; the best D guess is TRBD1, with 6 bases matching. The sample taken for sequencing was peripheral blood. The source of this sequence is a woman aged 55-70 years with active or convalescent COVID-19. Here is the DNA: TGTGCCAGCAGCTTGGGTGGGGGGGGCTCCTCTGAAGCTTTCTTT. This gives the protein CASSLGGGGSSEAFF.